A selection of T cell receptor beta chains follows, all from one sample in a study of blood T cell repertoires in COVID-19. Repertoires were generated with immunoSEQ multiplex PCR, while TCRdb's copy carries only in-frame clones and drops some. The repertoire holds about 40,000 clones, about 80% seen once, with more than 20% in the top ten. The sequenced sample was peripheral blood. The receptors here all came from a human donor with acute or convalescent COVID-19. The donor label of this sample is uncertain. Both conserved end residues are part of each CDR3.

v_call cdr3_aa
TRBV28 CASSLPRQGWYEQYF
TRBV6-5 CASRDRESGNTIYF
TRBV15 CATSRDWGVTENGYTF
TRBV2 CASSSDRANYGYTF
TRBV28 CASSLLGGRGEAFF
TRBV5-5 CASSLRPQEETQYF
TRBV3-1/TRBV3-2 CASRRAGTQYF
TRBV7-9 CASSKRRENSPLHF
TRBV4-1 CASSQAQAQETQYF
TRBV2 CASSGQGEPTSYGYTF
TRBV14 CASSANRDRRSYEQYF
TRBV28 CASSLQGNQPQHF
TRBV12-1 CASSPLLAGGQQEQFF
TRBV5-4 CASSTGTRTDTQYF
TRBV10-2 CASSVRAGASYEQYF
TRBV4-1 CASSPAGGPYGYTF
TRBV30 CAWRAGWSSYEQYF
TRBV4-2 CASSPRGTGELFF
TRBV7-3 CASSFLASGLGSYNEQFF
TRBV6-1 CASSARTPRGKAYNEQFF